This T cell receptor beta chain is from a study of shared clonotypes between healthy human individuals. The study's findings and limits: Naive subsets tended to show greater estimated richness than memory subsets.

Study processing details: ImmunoSEQ output held junction-only sequences without quality scores, so filtering differed. Method: immunoSEQ multiplex PCR; TCRdb's copy keeps in-frame clones and lacks some. V and J calls and clone size come straight from that table; D and trimming were deduced from the DNA. The table has millions of clones, 85% to 95% seen once; the top ten hold under 0.15%. CDR3 length: 16 amino acids. Looked up from germline, CDR1 is MGHRA and CDR2 is YSYEKL. The trim removed 1 base at V and 4 bases at J, leaving 4 bases unmatched. Note on this clone: Its antigen remains unidentified.

The TCR originated in a man aged 18 to 29 in good health. The material sequenced was naive CD4+ T cells sorted from blood. The sample's subset: CD45RA+ positively selected. The rearrangement links TRBV4-1 to TRBJ2-2; the match to TRBD2 covers 9 bases. CDR3 loop: CASSQVLAGTTGELFF. CDR3 nucleotide sequence: TGCGCCAGCAGCCAAGTCCTAGCGGGAACCACCGGGGAGCTGTTTTTT.